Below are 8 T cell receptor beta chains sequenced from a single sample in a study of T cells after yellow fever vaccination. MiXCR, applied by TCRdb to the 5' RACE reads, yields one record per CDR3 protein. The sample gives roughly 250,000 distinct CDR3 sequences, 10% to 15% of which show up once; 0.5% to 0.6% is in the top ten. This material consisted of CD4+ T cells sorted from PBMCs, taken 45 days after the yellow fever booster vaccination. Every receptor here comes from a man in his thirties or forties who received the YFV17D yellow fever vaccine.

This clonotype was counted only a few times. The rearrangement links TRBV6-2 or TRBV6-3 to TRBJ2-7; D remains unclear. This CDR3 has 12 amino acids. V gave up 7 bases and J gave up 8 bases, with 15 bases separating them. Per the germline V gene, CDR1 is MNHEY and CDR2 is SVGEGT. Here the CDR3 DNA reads TGTGCCAGCACCGACTTTATTGGCCAGCAGTACTTC. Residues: CASTDFIGQQYF.

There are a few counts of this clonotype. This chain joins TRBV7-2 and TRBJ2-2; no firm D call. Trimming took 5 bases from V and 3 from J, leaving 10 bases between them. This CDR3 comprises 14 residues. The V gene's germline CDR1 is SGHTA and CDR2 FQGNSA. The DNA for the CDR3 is TGTGCCAGCAGCCCAGTGGGATACACCGGGGAGCTGTTTTTT. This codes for CASSPVGYTGELFF.

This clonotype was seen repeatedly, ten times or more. The CDR3 DNA reads TGTGCCAGCAGTCTCCCACCTGGGATGGTCAATGAGCAGTTCTTC. Translation: CASSLPPGMVNEQFF. The genes are TRBV12-3 or TRBV12-4 and TRBJ2-1; no clear D gene. The CDR3 is made up of 15 amino acids. V was trimmed by 5 bases and J by 6 bases, leaving 17 bases between them.

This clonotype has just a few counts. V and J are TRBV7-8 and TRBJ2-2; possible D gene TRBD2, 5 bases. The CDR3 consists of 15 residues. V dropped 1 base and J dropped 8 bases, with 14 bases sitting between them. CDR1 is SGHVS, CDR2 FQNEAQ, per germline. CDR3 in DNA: TGTGCCAGCAGCTTAGGTTTTAGCGCTGCTGGGGAGCTGTTTTTT. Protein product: CASSLGFSAAGELFF.

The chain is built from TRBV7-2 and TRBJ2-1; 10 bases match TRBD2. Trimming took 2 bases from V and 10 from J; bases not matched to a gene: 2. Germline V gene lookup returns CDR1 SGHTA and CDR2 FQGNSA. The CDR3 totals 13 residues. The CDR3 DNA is TGTGCCAGCAGCTTATCACTAGCGGGAGAGCAGTTCTTC. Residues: CASSLSLAGEQFF.

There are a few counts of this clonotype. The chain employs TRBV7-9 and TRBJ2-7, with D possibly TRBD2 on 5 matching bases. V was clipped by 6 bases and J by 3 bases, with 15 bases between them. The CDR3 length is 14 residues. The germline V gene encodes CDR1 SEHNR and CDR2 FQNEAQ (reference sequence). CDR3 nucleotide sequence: TGTGCCAGCAGTCCCGTCGGGGTCGACTACGAGCAGTACTTC. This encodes CASSPVGVDYEQYF.

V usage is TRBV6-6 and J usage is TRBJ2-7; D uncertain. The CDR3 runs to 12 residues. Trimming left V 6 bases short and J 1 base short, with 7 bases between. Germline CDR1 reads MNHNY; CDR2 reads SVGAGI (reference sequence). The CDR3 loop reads CASSTASYEQYF. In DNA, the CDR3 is TGTGCCAGCAGCACAGCGTCCTACGAGCAGTACTTC.

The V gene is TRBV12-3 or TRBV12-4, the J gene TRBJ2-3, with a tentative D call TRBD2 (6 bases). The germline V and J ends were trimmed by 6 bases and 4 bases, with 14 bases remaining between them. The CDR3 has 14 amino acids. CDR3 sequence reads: CASSPSGFPDTQYF. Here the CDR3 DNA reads TGTGCCAGCAGCCCAAGCGGGTTTCCAGATACGCAGTATTTT.